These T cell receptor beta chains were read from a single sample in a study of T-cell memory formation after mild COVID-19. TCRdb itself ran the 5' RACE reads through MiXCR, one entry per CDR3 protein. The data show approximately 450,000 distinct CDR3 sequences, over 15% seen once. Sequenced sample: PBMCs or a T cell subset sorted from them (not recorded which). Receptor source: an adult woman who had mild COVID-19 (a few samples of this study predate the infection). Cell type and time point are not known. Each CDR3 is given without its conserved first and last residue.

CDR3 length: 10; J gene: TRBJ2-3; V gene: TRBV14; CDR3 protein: ASSPYIDTQY
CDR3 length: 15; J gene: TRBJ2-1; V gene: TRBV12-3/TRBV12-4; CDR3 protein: ASSLDPTSGKYNEQF
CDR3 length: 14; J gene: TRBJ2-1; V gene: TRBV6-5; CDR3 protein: ASSYGTGAPYNEQF
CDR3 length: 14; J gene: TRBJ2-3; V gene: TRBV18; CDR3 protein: ASSPPGARRTDTQY
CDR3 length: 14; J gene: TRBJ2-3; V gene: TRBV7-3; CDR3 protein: ASSSGVSFTTDTQY
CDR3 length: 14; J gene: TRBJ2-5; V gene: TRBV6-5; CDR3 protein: ASSSPAGRGQETQY
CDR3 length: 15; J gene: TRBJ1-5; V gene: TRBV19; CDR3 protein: ASSIILRAYSNQPQH
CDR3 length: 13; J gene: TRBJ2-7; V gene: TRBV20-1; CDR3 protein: SAIRGQGGSYEQY
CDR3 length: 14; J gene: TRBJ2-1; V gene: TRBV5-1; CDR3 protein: ASSLGRGGSSNEQF
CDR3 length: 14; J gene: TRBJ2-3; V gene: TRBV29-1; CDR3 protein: SGREVAGGLGDTQY
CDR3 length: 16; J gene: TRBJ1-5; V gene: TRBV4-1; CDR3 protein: ASSQDSGARGPNQPQH
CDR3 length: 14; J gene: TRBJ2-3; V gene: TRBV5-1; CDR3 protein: ASSLGDGRSTDTQY
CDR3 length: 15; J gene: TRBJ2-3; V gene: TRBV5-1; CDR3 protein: ASSLGLGDSRTDTQY
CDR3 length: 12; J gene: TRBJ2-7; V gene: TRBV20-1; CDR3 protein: SAPGGTSAYEQY
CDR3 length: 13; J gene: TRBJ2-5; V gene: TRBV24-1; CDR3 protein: ATSDGTSGQETQY
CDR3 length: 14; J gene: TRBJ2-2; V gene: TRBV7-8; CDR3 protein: ASSLDRSSNTGELF
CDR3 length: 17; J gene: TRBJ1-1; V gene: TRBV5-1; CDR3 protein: ASSLVLFTGTLMNTEAF
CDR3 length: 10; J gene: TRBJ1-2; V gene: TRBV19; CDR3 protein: ASNVGRDGYT
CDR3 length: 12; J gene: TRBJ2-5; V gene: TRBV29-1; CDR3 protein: SVEDSGRVETQY
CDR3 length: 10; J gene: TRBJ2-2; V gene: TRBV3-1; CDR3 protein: ASSQPQRQLF
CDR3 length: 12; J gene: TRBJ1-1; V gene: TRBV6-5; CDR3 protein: ASSNRERNTEAF
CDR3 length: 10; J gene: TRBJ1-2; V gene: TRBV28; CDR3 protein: ASRGDRRGYT
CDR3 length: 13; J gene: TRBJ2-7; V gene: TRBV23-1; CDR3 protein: ASSQSSTHPYEQY
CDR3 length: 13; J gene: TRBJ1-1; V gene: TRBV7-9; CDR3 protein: ASSSFLGGKTEAF
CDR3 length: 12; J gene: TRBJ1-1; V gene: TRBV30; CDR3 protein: AWLPGHSNTEAF